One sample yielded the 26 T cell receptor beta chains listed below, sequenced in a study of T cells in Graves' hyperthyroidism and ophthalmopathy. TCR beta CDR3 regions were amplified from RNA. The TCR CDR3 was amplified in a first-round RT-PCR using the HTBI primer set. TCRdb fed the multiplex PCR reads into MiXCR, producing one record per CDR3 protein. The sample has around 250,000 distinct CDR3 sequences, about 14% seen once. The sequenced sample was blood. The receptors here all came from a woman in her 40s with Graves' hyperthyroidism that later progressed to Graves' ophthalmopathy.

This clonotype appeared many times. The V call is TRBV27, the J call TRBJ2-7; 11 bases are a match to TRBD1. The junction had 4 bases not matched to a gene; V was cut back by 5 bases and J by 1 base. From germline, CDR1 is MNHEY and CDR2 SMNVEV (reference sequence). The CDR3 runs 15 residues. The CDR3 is CASSPGTGGSYEQYF. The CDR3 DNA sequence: TGTGCCAGCAGTCCCGGGACAGGGGGATCCTACGAGCAGTACTTC.

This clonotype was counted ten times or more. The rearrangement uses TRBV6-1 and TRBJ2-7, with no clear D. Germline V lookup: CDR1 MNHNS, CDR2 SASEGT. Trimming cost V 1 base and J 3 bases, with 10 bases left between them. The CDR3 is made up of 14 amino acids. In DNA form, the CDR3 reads TGTGCCAGCAGTGAAGTGAGACAACTCTACGAGCAGTACTTC. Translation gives CASSEVRQLYEQYF.

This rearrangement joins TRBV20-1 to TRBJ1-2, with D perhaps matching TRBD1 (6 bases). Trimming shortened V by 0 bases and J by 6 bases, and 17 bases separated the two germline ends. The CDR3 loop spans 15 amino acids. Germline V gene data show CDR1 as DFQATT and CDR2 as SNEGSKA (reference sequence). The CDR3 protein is CSARDMQGLSNGYTF. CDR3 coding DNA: TGCAGTGCTAGAGATATGCAGGGGCTATCTAATGGCTACACCTTC.

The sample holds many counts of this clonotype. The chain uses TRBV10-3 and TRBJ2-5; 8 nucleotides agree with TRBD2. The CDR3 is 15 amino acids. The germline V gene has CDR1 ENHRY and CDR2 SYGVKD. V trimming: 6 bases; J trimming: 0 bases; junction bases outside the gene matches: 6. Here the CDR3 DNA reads TGTGCCATCAGGCTCTCCGGGAGGGACCAAGAGACCCAGTACTTC. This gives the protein CAIRLSGRDQETQYF.

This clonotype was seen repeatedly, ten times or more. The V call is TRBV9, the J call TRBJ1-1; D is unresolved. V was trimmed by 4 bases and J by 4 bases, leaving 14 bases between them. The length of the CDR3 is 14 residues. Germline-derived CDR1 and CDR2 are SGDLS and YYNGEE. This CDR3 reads CASSPGGWGTEAFF. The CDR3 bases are TGTGCCAGCAGCCCCGGCGGGTGGGGCACTGAAGCTTTCTTT.

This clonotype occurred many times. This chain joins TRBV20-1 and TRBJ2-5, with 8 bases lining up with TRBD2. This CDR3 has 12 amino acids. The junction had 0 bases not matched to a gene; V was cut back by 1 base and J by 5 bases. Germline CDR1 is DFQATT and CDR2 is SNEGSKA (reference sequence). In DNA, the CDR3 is TGCAGTGCTAGAGCGGGAGGGGAGACCCAGTACTTC. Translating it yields CSARAGGETQYF.

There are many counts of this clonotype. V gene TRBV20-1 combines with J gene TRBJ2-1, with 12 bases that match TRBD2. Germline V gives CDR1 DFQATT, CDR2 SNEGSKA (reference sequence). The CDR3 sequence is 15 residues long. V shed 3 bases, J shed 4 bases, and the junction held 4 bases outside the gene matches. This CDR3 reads CSARGGLAGYNEQFF. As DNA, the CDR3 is TGCAGTGCTAGGGGGGGACTAGCGGGTTACAATGAGCAGTTCTTC.

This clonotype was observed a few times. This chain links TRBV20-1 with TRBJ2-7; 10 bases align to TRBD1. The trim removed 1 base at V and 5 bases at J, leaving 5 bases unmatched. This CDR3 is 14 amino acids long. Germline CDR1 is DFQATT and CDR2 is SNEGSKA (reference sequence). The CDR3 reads CSARVGTGADEQYF. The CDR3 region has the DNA TGCAGTGCTAGAGTTGGGACAGGGGCCGACGAGCAGTACTTC.

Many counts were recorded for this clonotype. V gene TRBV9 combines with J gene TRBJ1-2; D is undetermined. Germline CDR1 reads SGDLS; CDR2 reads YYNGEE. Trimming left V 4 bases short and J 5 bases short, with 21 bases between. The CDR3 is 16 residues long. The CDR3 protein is CASSPRSFISFYGYTF. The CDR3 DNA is TGTGCCAGCAGCCCCCGGTCCTTTATATCTTTTTATGGCTACACCTTC.

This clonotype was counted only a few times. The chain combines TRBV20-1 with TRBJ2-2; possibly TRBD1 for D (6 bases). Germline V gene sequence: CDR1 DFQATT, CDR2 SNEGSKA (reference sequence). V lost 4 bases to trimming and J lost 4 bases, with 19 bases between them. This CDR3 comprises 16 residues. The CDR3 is CSAKGLARGPTGELFF. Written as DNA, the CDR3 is TGCAGTGCTAAGGGGCTCGCCAGGGGACCCACCGGGGAGCTGTTTTTT.

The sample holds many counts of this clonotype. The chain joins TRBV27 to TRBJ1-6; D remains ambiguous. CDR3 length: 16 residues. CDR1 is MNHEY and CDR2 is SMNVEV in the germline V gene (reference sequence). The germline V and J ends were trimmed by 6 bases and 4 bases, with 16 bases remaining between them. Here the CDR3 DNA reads TGTGCCAGCAGAGCGGCCAGCTTTTTATATAATTCACCCCTCCACTTT. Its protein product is CASRAASFLYNSPLHF.

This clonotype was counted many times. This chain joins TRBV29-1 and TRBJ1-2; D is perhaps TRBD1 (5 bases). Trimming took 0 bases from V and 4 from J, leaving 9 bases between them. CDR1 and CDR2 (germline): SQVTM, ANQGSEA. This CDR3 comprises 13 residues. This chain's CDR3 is CSVEDVDSYGYTF. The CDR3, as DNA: TGCAGCGTTGAAGATGTCGACAGCTATGGCTACACCTTC.

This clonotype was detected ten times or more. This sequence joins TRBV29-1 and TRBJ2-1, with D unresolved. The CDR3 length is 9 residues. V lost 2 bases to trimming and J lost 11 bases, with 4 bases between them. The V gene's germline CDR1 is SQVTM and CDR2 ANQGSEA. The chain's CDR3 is CSVESQQFF. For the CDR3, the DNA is TGCAGCGTTGAAAGTCAGCAGTTCTTC.

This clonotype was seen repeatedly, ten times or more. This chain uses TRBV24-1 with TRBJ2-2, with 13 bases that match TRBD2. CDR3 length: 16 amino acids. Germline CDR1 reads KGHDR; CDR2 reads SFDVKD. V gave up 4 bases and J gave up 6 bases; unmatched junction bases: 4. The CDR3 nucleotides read TGTGCCACCAGTGACTGGACTAGCGGGAGCGCCGGGGAGCTGTTTTTT. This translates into CATSDWTSGSAGELFF.

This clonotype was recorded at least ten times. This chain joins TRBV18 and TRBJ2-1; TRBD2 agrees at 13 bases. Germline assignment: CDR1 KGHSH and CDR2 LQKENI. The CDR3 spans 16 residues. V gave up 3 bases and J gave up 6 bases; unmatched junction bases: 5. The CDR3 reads CASSPRTSGSSNEQFF. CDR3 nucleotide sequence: TGTGCCAGCTCACCTCGGACTAGCGGGAGCTCCAATGAGCAGTTCTTC.

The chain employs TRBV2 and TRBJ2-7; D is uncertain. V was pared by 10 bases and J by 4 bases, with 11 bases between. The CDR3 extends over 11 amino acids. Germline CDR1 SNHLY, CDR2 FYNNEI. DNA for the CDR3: TGTGCCACCCACCAAGGTTACGAGCAGTACTTC. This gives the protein CATHQGYEQYF.

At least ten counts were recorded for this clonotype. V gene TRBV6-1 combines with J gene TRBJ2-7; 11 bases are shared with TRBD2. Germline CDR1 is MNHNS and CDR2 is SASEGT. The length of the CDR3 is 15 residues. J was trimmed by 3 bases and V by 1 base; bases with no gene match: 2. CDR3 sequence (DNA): TGTGCCAGCAGTGAAGGACTAGCGGGACTCTACGAGCAGTACTTC. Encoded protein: CASSEGLAGLYEQYF.

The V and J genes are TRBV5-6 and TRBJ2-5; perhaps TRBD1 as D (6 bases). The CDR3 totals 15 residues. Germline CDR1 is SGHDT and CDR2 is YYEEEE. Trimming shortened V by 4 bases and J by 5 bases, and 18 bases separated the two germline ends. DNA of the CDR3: TGTGCCAGCAGCCTCAAACAGGGCTCGACGGAGACCCAGTACTTC. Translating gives CASSLKQGSTETQYF.

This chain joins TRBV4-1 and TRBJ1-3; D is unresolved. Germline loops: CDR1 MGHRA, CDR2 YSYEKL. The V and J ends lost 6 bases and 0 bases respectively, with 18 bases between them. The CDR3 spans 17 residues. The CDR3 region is CASRTNVASFSGNTIYF. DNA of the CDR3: TGCGCCAGCAGAACGAACGTAGCCAGCTTCTCTGGAAACACCATATATTTT.

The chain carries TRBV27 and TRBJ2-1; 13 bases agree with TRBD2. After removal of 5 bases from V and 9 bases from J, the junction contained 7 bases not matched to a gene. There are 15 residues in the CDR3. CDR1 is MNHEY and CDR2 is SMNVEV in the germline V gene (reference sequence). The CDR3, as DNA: TGTGCCAGCAGTCCCCTGACTAGCGGGAGGAGTGAGCAGTTCTTC. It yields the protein CASSPLTSGRSEQFF.

CDR3 amino acids: CASSYSRDRGLEQFF. CDR3 DNA: TGTGCCAGCAGTTACTCTCGGGACAGGGGGCTTGAGCAGTTCTTC. The rearrangement uses TRBV6-5 and TRBJ2-1; TRBD1 aligns across 12 bases. The length of the CDR3 is 15 residues. The V segment lost 0 bases and the J segment 9 bases; nucleotides outside the gene matches: 3. The germline V gene encodes CDR1 MNHEY and CDR2 SVGAGI.

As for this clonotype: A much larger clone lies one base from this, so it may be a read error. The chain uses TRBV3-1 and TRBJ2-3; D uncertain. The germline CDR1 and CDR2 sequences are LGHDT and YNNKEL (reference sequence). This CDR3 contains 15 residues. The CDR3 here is CTSSQGPLGTDTQYF. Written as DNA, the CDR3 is TGTACCAGCAGCCAAGGGCCACTCGGCACAGATACGCAGTATTTT.

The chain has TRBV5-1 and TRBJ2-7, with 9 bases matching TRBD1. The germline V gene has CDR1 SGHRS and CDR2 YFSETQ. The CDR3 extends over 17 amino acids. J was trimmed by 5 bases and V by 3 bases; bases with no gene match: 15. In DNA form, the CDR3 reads TGCGCCAGCAGCTCGACACCACAGGGGGCGCGGATCCACGAGCAGTACTTC. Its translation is CASSSTPQGARIHEQYF.

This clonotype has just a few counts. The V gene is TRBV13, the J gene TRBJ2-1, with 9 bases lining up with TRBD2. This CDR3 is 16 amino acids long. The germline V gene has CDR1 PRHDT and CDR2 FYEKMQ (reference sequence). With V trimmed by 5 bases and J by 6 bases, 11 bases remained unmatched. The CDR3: CASSLLGRGRANEQFF. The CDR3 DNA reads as TGTGCCAGCAGCCTCCTTGGCCGCGGGAGGGCCAATGAGCAGTTCTTC.

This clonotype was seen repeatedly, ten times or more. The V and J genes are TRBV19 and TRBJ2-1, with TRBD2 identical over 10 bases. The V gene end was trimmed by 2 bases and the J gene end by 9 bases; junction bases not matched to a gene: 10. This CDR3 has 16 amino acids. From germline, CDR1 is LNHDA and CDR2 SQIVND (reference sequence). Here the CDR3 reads CASSIRFASGSTEQFF. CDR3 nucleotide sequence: TGTGCCAGTAGTATAAGGTTTGCTAGCGGGAGTACTGAGCAGTTCTTC.

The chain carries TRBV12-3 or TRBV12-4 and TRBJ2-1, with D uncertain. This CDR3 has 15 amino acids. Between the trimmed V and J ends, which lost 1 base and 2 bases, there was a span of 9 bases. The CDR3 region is CASSLDSYTYNEQFF. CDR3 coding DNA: TGTGCCAGCAGTTTAGACAGTTATACCTACAATGAGCAGTTCTTC.